Below are 18 T cell receptor beta chains sequenced from a single sample in a study of beta chain features in type 1 diabetes. What was sequenced were expressed TCRB transcripts, since all of the isolated RNA had been reverse transcribed. TCRdb keeps only in-frame clones here, not all; method: immunoSEQ multiplex PCR. The data hold roughly 130,000 clones, with roughly 15% observed a single time. Their antigens remain unidentified. Broader study findings: Type 1 diabetes patients showed a moderate but significant shortening of TCRB CDR3s in all four CD4+ subsets.

The source material was central memory CD4+ T cells from blood. These receptors were collected from a man aged 30 to 39 with type 1 diabetes.

This rearrangement joins TRBV5-1 to TRBJ1-2; D perhaps matches TRBD1 (5 bases). Germline V gives CDR1 SGHRS, CDR2 YFSETQ. This CDR3 contains 16 residues. Trimming removed 4 bases from V and 0 bases from J, with 16 bases in between. The CDR3 sequence is CASSLDLQGTNYGYTF. CDR3 nucleotide sequence: TGCGCCAGCAGCCTGGATCTCCAGGGTACTAACTATGGCTACACCTTC.

The table lists this clone with a few counts. The chain carries TRBV19 and TRBJ1-1; D gene ambiguous. CDR3 size: 14 residues. Germline CDR1 is LNHDA and CDR2 is SQIVND (reference sequence). Trimming took off 7 bases at V and 4 bases at J, with 16 bases between the two ends. In DNA form, the CDR3 reads TGTGCCAGTACCCTCCGCGGGGTCGGCACTGAAGCTTTCTTT. It encodes CASTLRGVGTEAFF. Looking up the rest from reference TRBV19 and TRBJ1-1 gives the full variable domain: DGGITQSPKYLFRKEGQNVTLSCEQNLNHDAMYWYRQDPGQGLRLIYYSQIVNDFQKGDIAEGYSVSREKKESFPLTVTSAQKNPTAFYLCASTLRGVGTEAFFGQGTRLTVV.

This clone was recorded a few times. The chain couples TRBV7-2 to TRBJ2-5; maybe TRBD2 (6 bases). Looked up from germline, CDR1 is SGHTA and CDR2 is FQGNSA. Trimming stripped 3 bases from V and 5 bases from J, with 16 bases between. This CDR3 has 15 residues. CDR3 bases: TGTGCCAGCAGCTTCGAGGGACTCCCGGGGGAGACCCAGTACTTC. Residues: CASSFEGLPGETQYF.

This clone was counted a few times. The chain combines TRBV9 with TRBJ1-6; D is unclear. The CDR3 sequence is 12 residues long. The germline V and J ends were trimmed by 0 bases and 10 bases, with 5 bases remaining between them. The V gene's germline CDR1 is SGDLS and CDR2 YYNGEE. CDR3 sequence: CASSVGRSPLHF. DNA for the CDR3: TGTGCCAGCAGCGTAGGGAGATCACCCCTCCACTTT.

The chain recombines TRBV7-2 with TRBJ2-5; D not certain. The length of the CDR3 is 14 residues. V lost 1 base, J lost 6 bases, and 12 bases lay in between. The germline V gene has CDR1 SGHTA and CDR2 FQGNSA. CDR3 amino acids: CASSLVPADQTQYF. The CDR3 nucleotides are TGTGCCAGCAGCTTAGTGCCAGCAGACCAGACCCAGTACTTC.

This sequence joins TRBV2 and TRBJ1-1, with 9 positions matching TRBD1. The CDR3 sequence is 12 residues long. J gave up 3 bases and V 9 bases, and 2 bases lay outside the gene matches. Germline V lookup: CDR1 SNHLY, CDR2 FYNNEI. The CDR3, as DNA: TGTGCCAGGACAGGGGGTGACACTGAAGCTTTCTTT. Translating gives CARTGGDTEAFF.

The chain combines TRBV27 with TRBJ2-7; D uncertain. This CDR3 spans 16 amino acids. From germline, CDR1 is MNHEY and CDR2 SMNVEV (reference sequence). The V end lost 10 bases, the J end lost 2 bases, and 24 bases lay between the germline ends. The DNA of the CDR3 is TGTGCCACCGCCCTTACTCGAGTGAGCGCTGCCTACGAGCAGTACTTC. This encodes CATALTRVSAAYEQYF.

In this sample, this clone turned up a few times. This sequence joins TRBV29-1 and TRBJ1-2; D is ambiguous. The CDR3 contains 13 residues. Between the trimmed V and J ends, which lost 0 bases and 3 bases, there was a span of 8 bases. Germline V gene sequence: CDR1 SQVTM, CDR2 ANQGSEA. DNA for the CDR3: TGCAGCGTTGAAGATCAGTCCCACTATGGCTACACCTTC. Translation: CSVEDQSHYGYTF.

At least ten counts were recorded for this clone. The gene calls are TRBV18 and TRBJ2-1; perhaps TRBD1 as D (6 bases). The germline V and J ends were trimmed by 8 bases and 15 bases, with 23 bases remaining between them. The length of the CDR3 is 13 residues. Germline CDR1 KGHSH, CDR2 LQKENI. The chain's CDR3 is CASKGDPQRSAFF. In DNA form, the CDR3 reads TGTGCCAGCAAGGGGGACCCACAGCGTAGTGCGTTCTTC.

This clone was observed many times. The chain is built from TRBV5-1 and TRBJ2-7; the match to TRBD1 covers 8 bases. J lost 3 bases, V lost 0 bases, and 2 bases had no gene match. Germline assignment: CDR1 SGHRS and CDR2 YFSETQ. This CDR3 comprises 14 residues. The CDR3 nucleotides are TGCGCCAGCAGCTTGGACGGACAGGGCTACGAGCAGTACTTC. Translated, it gives CASSLDGQGYEQYF.

The chain links TRBV5-6 to TRBJ2-7; TRBD1 matches at 7 bases. J gave up 2 bases and V 0 bases, and 8 bases lay outside the gene matches. There are 16 residues in the CDR3. The germline CDR1 and CDR2 sequences are SGHDT and YYEEEE. In DNA form, the CDR3 reads TGTGCCAGCAGCTTGGCGCCACAGGGGATGACCTACGAGCAGTACTTC. Translation: CASSLAPQGMTYEQYF. The whole variable domain, filled in from reference TRBV5-6 and TRBJ2-7, reads DAGVTQSPTHLIKTRGQQVTLRCSPKSGHDTVSWYQQALGQGPQFIFQYYEEEERQRGNFPDRFSGHQFPNYSSELNVNALLLGDSALYLCASSLAPQGMTYEQYFGPGTRLTVT.

This clone showed up just a few times. The V gene is TRBV30, the J gene TRBJ2-1; D ambiguous. Trimming pared 4 bases from V and 0 bases from J, leaving 19 bases between. CDR1 is GTSNPN, CDR2 SVGIG, per germline (reference sequence). The CDR3 contains 17 residues. The CDR3 sequence: CAWIAWWRVSSYNEQFF. The DNA for the CDR3 is TGTGCCTGGATTGCGTGGTGGCGTGTCAGCTCCTACAATGAGCAGTTCTTC.

The V and J genes are TRBV30 and TRBJ2-3; 9 bases agree with TRBD1. Per the germline V gene, CDR1 is GTSNPN and CDR2 is SVGIG (reference sequence). The J segment lost 5 bases and the V segment lost 0 bases, leaving 6 bases of the junction unmatched. The CDR3 runs 15 residues. The CDR3 nucleotides read TGTGCCTGGAGTGTACAGGGGGCTACGGAAGATACGCAGTATTTT. Encoded protein: CAWSVQGATEDTQYF.

This clone was counted at least ten times. The chain is built from TRBV9 and TRBJ2-4; no definite D call. Deletions cut 3 bases from V and 3 bases from J, with 16 bases between. Germline V gene lookup returns CDR1 SGDLS and CDR2 YYNGEE. The CDR3 runs 16 residues. The CDR3 here is CASSAGKLTDKNIQYF. The DNA of the CDR3 is TGTGCCAGCAGCGCAGGTAAACTGACCGACAAAAACATTCAGTACTTC.

V gene TRBV6-5 combines with J gene TRBJ2-5; D uncertain. The J call could be wrong; TRBJ2-7 is a better fit for the DNA end. Looked up from germline, CDR1 is MNHEY and CDR2 is SVGAGI. The CDR3 length is 14 residues. As DNA, the CDR3 is TGTGCCAGCAGTCCCCGTCCCAGCTCCTACGAGCAGTACTTC. Translation: CASSPRPSSYEQYF.

This clone was detected only a few times. V is TRBV7-2 and J is TRBJ2-7; 7 positions match TRBD2. Germline V CDR1 and CDR2: SGHTA, FQGNSA. The junction had 10 bases not matched to a gene; V was cut back by 5 bases and J by 6 bases. The CDR3 loop spans 14 amino acids. The DNA of the CDR3 is TGTGCCAGCAGCCCCCCTGCGGGGGTGGGCGAGCAGTACTTC. It is translated as CASSPPAGVGEQYF.

As concerns this clone: A clone one base away is much larger, so this may be a read error. The gene calls are TRBV29-1 and TRBJ2-2; 7 bases map to TRBD1. The germline CDR1 and CDR2 sequences are SQVTM and ANQGSEA. Trimming at V came to 7 bases and at J to 4 bases, leaving 9 bases not matched to a gene. This CDR3 is built from 14 residues. The CDR3 nucleotides are TGCAGCGGTGACTTACAGGGGAGCACCGGGGAGCTGTTTTTT. It codes for CSGDLQGSTGELFF.

The chain uses TRBV11-1 and TRBJ2-1; D ambiguous. V gave up 8 bases and J gave up 2 bases, with 4 bases separating them. Per the germline V gene, CDR1 is SGHAT and CDR2 is FQDESV (reference sequence). CDR3 length equals 11 residues. The CDR3 region is CASGAYNEQFF. In DNA, the CDR3 is TGTGCCAGCGGGGCCTACAATGAGCAGTTCTTC.